This T cell receptor (beta chain) was identified during a study of spatial heterogeneity in lung cancer (dated by TCRdb to the late 2010s). Concerning the study at large: Donors were some 67 patients with early-stage, untreated non-small cell lung cancer from the lung TRACERx cohort. Both alpha and beta chains were TCR-sequenced in fewer than 250 tumor regions, roughly 70 matched nontumor lung samples and around 50 PBMC samples obtained at surgery. In the raw uncorrected reads, each unique combination of TCR and UMI appeared more than ten times on average. More beta-chain than alpha-chain transcripts were consistently detected, likely reflecting higher beta-chain transcript abundance. A portion of the blood samples were taken at disease recurrence, and the median time to first recurrence was 300 to 450 days. In non-small cell lung cancer, the study made a quantitative comparison of TCR alpha and beta repertoires among multiple tumor regions, matched nontumor lung and blood. The study linked features of the TCR repertoire to counts of nonsynonymous mutations, which were determined by whole-exome sequencing of tumor tissue.

General findings and caveats noted by the study authors: Additional single-cell paired TCR alpha and beta sequencing was considered necessary to confirm, at a functional level, the hypothesis that regional TCRs recognize regional mutations. Ubiquitous expanded tumor TCRs were found in blood more often at tumor resection than at routine follow-up.

The germline V gene yields MDHEN for CDR1 and SYDVKM for CDR2. V was cut back by 5 bases and J by 4 bases, leaving a gap of 3 bases between them. The CDR3 goes from the cysteine to the phenylalanine over 11 residues. Only CDR3 DNA remains: 33 bases, in frame from the first base. In the paper's terms, the time point label means: blood taken at disease recurrence. TCR sequencing used whole RNA extracted from tumor and nontumor lung tissue, or from cryopreserved PBMC samples, without cell sorting. Only patients for whom sufficient RNA was available from at least two tumor regions were selected for TCR sequencing. This clonotype has a count of ten or more. Its antigen is currently not known. No much larger clone is present one base from it, and per-base qualities are unavailable. This beta chain represents an off-target read in a library built for alpha chains; its size is of limited meaning. Library preparation employed 5' RACE. Sequencing took place on a NextSeq 500. To allow correction of PCR and sequencing errors, the TCR library protocol tagged every TCR cDNA molecule with a unique molecular identifier. As for the original processing: TCR identification, UMI-based error correction and CDR3 extraction were all carried out with Decombinator tools. TCRs above a frequency of 2 per 1,000, corresponding to the top 1% of the tumor frequency distribution, were defined as expanded. Renyi diversity was computed with the R vegan package after each repertoire had been subsampled 100 times to 5,000 TCRs. CDR3 similarity networks were built from amino acid triplet string-kernel similarity, connecting CDR3s with pairwise similarity above 0.82. TCRdb cleaned the public reads at Q25 with fastp, built clones with MiXCR and kept in-frame beta chains. Rows with a matching CDR3 protein are joined into one entry that keeps the most common DNA and genes. TCRdb, rather than the study authors, made the V and J calls. The sample has around 10,000 distinct CDR3 sequences on record, nearly 4% of them singletons. Clones ranked in the top ten supply 15% to 20% of the sample.

This chain is built from TRBV28 and TRBJ2-1, with no D gene named confidently. Source: PBMCs, taken at recurrence. The sequence derives from a female donor with early-stage non-small cell lung cancer. The sequenced DNA: TGTGCCAGCAGTCCGTACAATGAGCAGTTCTTC. This sequence encodes CASSPYNEQFF.